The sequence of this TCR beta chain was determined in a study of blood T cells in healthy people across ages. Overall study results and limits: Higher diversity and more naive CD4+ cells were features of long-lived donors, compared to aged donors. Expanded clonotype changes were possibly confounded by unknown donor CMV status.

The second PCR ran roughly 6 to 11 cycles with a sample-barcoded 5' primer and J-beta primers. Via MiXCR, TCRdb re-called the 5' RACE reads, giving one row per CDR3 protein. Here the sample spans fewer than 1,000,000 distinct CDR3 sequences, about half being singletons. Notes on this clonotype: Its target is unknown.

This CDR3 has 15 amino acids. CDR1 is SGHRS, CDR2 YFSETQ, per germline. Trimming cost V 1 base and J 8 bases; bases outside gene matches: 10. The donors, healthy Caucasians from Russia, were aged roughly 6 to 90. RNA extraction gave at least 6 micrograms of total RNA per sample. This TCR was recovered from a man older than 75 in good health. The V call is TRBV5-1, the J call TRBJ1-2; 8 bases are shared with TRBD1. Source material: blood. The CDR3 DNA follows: TGCGCCAGCAGCTTGACTCACGCCCGGGACAGGGGCTACACCTTC. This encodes CASSLTHARDRGYTF.